The entry below describes one T cell receptor beta chain. Sequencing used immunoSEQ multiplex PCR; TCRdb keeps in-frame clones, though not all of them. The top ten clones hold more than 25% of a sample with under 150,000 clones, approximately 88% of them seen once. The record originates from a study of blood T cell repertoires in COVID-19. Whole-study context: In each case, the material was cDNA or gDNA derived from T cells, B-cell-depleted T cells, or PBMCs.

This CDR3 region has 15 residues. V shed 4 bases and J 1 base; nucleotides not matched to a gene: 4. Germline CDR1 is LGHNA and CDR2 is YNFKEQ. The clonotype comes from a human donor in a cohort sampled during active COVID-19. The rearrangement links TRBV4-2 to TRBJ2-5, with TRBD2 matching over 9 bases. Sequencing was performed on peripheral blood. DNA for the CDR3: TGTGCCAGCAGCCCACTAGCGGGTTTCCAAGAGACCCAGTACTTC. Translation gives CASSPLAGFQETQYF.